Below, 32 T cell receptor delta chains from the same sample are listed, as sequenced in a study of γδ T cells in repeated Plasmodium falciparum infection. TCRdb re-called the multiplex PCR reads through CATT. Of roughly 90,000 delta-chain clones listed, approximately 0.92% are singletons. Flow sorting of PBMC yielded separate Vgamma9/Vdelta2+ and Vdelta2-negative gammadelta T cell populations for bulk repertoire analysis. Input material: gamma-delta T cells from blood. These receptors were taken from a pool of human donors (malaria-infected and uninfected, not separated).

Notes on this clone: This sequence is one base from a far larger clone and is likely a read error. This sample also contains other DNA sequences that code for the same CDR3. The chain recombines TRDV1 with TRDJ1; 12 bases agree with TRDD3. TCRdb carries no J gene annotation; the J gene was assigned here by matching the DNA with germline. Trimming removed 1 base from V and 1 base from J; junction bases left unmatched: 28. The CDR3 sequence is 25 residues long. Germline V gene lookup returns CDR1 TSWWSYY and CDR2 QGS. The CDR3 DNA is TGTGCTCTTGGGGAACCTGTTGACCTTCGGGAACCCTGGGGGATACGCACGGGTTGCACCGATAAACTCATCTTT. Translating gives CALGEPVDLREPWGIRTGCTDKLIF.

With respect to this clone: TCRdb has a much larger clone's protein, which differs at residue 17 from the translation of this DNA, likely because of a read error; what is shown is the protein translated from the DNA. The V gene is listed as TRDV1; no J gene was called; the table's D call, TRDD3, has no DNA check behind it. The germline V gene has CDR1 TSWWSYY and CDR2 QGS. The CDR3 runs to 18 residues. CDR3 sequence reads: CALGELELGDLYTDKLTF. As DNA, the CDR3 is TGTGCTCTTGGGGAACTAGAACTGGGGGATTTATACACCGATAAACTCACCTTT.

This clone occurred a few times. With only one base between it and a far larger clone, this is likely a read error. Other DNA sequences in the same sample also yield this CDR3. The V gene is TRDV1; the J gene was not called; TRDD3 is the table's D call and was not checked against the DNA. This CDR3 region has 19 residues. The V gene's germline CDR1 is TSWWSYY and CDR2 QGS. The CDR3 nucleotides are TGTGCTCTTGGGGAACTACCCGAACCGGGGTCCGGGTACACCGATAAACTTATCTTT. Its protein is CALGELPEPGSGYTDKLIF.

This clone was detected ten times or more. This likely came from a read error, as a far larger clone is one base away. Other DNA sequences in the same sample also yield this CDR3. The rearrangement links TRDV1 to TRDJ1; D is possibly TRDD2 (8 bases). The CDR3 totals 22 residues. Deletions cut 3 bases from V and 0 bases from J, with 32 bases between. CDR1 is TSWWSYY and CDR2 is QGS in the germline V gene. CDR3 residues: CALGEETSYLSWGLRYTDKLIF. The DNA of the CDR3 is TGTGCTCTTGGGGAGGAGACTTCCTACCTGAGCTGGGGGCTCCGGTACACCGATAAACTCATCTTT.

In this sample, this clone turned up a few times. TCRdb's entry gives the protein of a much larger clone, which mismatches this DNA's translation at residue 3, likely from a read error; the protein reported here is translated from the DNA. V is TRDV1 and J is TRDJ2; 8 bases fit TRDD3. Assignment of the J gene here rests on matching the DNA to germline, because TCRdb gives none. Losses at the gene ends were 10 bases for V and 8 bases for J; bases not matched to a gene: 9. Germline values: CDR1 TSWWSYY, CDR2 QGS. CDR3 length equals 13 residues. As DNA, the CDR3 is TGTGCTCCTTCAAGGGACTGGGGGGCACAACTCTTCTTT. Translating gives CAPSRDWGAQLFF.

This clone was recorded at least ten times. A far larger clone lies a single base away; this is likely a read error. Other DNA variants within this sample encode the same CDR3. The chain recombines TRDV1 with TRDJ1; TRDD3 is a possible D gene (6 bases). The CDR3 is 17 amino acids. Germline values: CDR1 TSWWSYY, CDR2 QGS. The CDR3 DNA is TGTGCTCTTGGGACTTCTACAAACTGGGAGAACACCGATAAACTCATCTTC. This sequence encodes CALGTSTNWENTDKLIF.

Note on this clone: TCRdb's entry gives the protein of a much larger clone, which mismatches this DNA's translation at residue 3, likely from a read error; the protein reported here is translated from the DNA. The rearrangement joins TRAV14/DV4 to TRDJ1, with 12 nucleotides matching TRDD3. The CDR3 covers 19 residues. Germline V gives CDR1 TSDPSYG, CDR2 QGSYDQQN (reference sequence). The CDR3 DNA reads TGTGCAACGAGAGATGTCCGTCCTAAGACCCTACTGGGGGATACTATACTCATCTTT. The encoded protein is CATRDVRPKTLLGDTILIF.

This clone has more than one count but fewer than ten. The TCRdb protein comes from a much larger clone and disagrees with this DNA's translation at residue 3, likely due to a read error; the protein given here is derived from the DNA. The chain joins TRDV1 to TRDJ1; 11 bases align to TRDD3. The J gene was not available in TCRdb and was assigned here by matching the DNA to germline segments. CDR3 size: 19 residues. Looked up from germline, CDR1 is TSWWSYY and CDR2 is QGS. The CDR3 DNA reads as TGTGCTTTTGGGGAACTCCGTCCTACATGGGGGATACGCACCGATAAACTCATCTTT. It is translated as CAFGELRPTWGIRTDKLIF.

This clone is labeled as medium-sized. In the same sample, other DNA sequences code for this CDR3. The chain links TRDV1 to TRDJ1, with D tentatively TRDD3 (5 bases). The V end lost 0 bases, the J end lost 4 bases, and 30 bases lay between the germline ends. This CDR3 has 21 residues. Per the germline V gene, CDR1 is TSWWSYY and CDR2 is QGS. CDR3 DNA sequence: TGTGCTCTTGGGGAACTGTGGTGTCCCGCGTTGGGGTGTTCCCCGGACGATAAACTCATCTTT. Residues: CALGELWCPALGCSPDDKLIF.

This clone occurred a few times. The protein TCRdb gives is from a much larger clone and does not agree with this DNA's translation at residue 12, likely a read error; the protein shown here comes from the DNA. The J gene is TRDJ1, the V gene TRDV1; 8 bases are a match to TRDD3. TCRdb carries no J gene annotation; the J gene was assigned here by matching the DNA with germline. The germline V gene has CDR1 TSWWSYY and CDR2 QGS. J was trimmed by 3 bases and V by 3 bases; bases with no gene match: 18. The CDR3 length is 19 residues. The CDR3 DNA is TGTGCTCTTGGGGACCCTTTCCCTTACTGGGGGGTCAGGTCCGATAAACTCATCTTT. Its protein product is CALGDPFPYWGVRSDKLIF.

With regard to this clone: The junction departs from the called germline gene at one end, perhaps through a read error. In nucleotides, the CDR3 is TGTGCTCTTGGGGAAGTTATCGTGTTGGGGGATACCGGTAAACTCATCTTT. It yields the protein CALGEVIVLGDTGKLIF. The J gene is TRDJ1, the V gene TRDV1; 10 bases map to TRDD3. The length of the CDR3 is 17 residues. Germline CDR1 and CDR2: TSWWSYY and QGS.

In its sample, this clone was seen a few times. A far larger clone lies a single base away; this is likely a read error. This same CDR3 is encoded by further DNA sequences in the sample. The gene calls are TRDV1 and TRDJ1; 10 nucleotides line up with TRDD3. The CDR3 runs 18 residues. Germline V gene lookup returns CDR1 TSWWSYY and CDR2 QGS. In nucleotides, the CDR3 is TGTGCTCTTGGGAGACCTTCAGTACTGGGGGATTACACCGATAAGCTCATCTTT. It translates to CALGRPSVLGDYTDKLIF.

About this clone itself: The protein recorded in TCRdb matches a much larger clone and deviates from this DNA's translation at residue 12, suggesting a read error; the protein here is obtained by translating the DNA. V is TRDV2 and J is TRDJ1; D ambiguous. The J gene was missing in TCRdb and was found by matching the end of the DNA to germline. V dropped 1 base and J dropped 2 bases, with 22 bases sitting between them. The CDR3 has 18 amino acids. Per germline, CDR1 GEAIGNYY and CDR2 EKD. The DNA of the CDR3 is TGTGCCTGTGACACAATCCCCGGGAATGAGAGAGAGACCGATAAACTCATCTTT. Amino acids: CACDTIPGNERETDKLIF.

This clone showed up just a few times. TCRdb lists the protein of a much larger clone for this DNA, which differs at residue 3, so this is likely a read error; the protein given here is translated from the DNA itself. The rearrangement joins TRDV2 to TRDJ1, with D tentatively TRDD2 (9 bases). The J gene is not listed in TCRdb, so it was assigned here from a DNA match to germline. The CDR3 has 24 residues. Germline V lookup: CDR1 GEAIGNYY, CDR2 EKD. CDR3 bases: TGTGCCCGTGACACCGTGAAGCTCGGCCTTCCTACAGGAACTGGGGGTTCTCTCACCGATAAACTCATCTTT. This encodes CARDTVKLGLPTGTGGSLTDKLIF.

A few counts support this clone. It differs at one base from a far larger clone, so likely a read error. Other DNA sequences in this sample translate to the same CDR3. The CDR3 region has the DNA TGTGCTCTTGGGGAACTGGGTATAAATTTCCGGAACTCCTGGGGGAGTACGTACACCGATAAACTCATCTTT. It codes for CALGELGINFRNSWGSTYTDKLIF. V usage is TRDV1 and J usage is TRDJ1; TRDD3 agrees at 8 bases. Matching the DNA to germline supplied the J gene, which TCRdb does not give. Germline V gene data show CDR1 as TSWWSYY and CDR2 as QGS. The CDR3 totals 24 residues. The J segment lost 0 bases and the V segment lost 0 bases, leaving 27 bases of the junction unmatched.

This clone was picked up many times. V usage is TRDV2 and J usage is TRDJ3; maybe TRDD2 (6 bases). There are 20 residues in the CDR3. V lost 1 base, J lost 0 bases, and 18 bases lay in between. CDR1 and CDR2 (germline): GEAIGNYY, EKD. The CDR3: CACDTGGSPFRSWDTRQMFF. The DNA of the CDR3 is TGTGCCTGTGACACAGGGGGTTCCCCCTTCCGCTCCTGGGACACCCGACAGATGTTTTTC.

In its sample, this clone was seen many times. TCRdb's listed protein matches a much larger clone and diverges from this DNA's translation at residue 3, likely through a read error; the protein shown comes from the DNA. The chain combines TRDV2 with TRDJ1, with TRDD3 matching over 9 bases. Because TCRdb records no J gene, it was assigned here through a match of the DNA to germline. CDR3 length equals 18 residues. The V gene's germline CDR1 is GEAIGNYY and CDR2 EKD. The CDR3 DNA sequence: TGTGCCCGTGACACGGTTACTGGGGGACAGACATACACCGATAAACTCATCTTT. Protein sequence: CARDTVTGGQTYTDKLIF.

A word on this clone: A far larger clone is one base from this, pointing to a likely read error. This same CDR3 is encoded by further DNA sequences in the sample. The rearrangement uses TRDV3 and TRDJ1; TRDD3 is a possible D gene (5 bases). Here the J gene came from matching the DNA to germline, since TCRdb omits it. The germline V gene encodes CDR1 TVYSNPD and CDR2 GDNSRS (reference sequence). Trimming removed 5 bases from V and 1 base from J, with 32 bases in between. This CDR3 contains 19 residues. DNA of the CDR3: TGTGCCATACGTGCTCATTCTGAGTTGTGCGAAAGTGCCACCGATAAACTCATCTTT. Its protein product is CAIRAHSELCESATDKLIF.

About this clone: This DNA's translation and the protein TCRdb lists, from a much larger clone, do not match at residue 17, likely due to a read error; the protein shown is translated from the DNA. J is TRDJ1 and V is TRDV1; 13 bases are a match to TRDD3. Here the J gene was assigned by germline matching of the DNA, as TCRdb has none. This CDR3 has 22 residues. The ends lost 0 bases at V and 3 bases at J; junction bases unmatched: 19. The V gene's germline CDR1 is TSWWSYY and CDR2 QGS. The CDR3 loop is CALGELGSSRTGGYVDADKLIF. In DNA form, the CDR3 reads TGTGCTCTTGGGGAACTGGGATCAAGTCGTACTGGGGGATACGTCGACGCCGATAAACTCATCTTT.

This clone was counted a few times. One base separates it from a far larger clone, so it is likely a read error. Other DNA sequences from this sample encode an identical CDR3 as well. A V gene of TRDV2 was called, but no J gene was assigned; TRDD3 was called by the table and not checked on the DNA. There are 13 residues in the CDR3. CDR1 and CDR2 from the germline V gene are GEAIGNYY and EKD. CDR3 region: CACDTGGTDKLIF. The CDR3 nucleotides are TGTGCCTGTGACACCGGAGGTACCGATAAGCTCATCTTT.

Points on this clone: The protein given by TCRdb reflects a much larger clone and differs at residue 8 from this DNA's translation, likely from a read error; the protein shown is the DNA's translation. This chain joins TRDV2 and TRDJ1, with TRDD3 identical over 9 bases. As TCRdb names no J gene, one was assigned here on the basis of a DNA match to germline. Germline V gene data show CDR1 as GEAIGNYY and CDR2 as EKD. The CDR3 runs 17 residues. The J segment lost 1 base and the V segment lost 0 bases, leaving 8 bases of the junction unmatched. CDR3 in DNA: TGTGCCTGTGACACCTTAGTACAGGGGGATACCACCGATAAACTCATCTTT. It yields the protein CACDTLVQGDTTDKLIF.

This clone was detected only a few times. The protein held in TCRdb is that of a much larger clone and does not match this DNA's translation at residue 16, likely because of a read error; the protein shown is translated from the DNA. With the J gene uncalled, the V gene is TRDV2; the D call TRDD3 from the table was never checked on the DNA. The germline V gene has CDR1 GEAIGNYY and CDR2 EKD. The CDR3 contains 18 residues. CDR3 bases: TGTGCCTGTGTACACCGCGGGACACGCTCCTGGGACACCCGACAGAAGTTTTTC. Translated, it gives CACVHRGTRSWDTRQKFF.

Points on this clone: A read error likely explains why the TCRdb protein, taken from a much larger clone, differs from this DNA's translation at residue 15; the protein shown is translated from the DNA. CDR3 nucleotide sequence: TGTGCTCTTGGGGAAGTCCTTACTGGGGGACCTACTAAACTCACCTTT. This codes for CALGEVLTGGPTKLTF. With the J gene uncalled, the V gene is TRDV1; TRDD3 is taken as the D call from the table, unchecked against the DNA. CDR1 is TSWWSYY and CDR2 is QGS in the germline V gene. This CDR3 spans 16 amino acids.

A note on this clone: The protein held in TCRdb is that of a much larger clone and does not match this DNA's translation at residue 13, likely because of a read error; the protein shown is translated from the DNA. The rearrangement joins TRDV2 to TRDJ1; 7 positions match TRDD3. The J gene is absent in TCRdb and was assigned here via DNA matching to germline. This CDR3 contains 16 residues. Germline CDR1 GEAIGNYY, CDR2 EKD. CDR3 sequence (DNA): TGTGCCTGTGACTCCGTACTGGGGAACTACACCGATAGACTCATCTTT. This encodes CACDSVLGNYTDRLIF.

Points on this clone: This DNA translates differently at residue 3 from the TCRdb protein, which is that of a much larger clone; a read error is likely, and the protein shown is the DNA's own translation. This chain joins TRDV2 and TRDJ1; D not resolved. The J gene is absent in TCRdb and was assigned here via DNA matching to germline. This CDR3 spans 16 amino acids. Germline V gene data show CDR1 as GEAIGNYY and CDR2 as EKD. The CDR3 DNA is TGTGCCGGTGACACCCACCTGACAAAAAACACCGATAAACTCATCTTT. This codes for CAGDTHLTKNTDKLIF.

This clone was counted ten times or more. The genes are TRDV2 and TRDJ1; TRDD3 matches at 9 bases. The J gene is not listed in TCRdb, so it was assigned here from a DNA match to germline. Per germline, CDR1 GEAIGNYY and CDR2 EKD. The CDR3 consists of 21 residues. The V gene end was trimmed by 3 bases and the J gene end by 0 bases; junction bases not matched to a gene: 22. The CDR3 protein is CACDALLRRGPLGDYTDKLIF. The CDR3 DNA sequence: TGTGCCTGTGACGCCCTCCTACGAAGGGGTCCGCTGGGGGATTACACCGATAAACTCATCTTT.

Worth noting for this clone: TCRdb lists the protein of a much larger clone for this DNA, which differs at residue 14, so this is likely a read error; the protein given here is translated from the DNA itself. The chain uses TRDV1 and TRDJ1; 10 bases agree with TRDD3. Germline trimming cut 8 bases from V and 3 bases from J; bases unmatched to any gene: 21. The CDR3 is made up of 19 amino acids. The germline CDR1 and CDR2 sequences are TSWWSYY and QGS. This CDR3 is CALTITHGYLLGDSDKLIF. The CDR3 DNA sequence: TGTGCTCTTACCATTACCCATGGTTATTTACTGGGGGATTCCGATAAACTCATCTTT.

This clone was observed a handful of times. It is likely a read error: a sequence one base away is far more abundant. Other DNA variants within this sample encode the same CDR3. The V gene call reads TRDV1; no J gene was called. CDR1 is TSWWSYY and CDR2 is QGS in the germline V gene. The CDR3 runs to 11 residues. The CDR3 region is CALSYTDKLIF. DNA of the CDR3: TGTGCTCTTTCGTACACCGATAAACTTATCTTT.

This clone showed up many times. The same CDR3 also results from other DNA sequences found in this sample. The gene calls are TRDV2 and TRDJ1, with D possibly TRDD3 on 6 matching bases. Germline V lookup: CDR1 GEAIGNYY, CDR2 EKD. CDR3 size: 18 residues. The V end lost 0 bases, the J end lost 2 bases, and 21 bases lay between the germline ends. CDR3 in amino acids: CACDTVAAKWGVTDKLIF. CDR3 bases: TGTGCCTGTGACACCGTCGCGGCTAAATGGGGGGTGACCGATAAACTCATCTTT.

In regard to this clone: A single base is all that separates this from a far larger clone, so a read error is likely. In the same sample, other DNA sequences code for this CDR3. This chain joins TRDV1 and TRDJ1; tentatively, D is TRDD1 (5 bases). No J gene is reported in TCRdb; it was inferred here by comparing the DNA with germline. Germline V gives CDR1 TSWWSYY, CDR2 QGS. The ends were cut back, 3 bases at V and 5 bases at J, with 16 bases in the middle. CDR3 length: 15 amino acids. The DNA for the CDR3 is TGTGCTCTTGGGGAGCTAGAAATCCGGTCGGATAAACTCATCTTT. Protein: CALGELEIRSDKLIF.

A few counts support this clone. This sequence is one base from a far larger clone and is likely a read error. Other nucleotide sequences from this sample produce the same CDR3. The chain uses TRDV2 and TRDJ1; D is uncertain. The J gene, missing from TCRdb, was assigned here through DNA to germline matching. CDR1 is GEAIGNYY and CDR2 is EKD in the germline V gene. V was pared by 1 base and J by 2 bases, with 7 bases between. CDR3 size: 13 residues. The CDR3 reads CACDTGGTDKLIF. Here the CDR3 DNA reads TGTGCCTGTGACACTGGAGGTACCGATAAACTCATCTTT.

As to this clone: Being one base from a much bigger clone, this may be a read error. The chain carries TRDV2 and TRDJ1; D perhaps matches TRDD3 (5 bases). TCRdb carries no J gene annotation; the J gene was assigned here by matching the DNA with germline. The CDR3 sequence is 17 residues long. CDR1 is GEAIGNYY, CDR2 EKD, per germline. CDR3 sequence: CACDSLGTITHTGKLIF. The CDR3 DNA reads TGTGCCTGTGACTCCCTGGGCACCATAACTCACACCGGTAAACTCATCTTT.